This TCR beta chain was identified during a study of OX40 agonist ivuxolimab in advanced cancers. For context, the study as a whole: Ivuxolimab was a fully human IgG2 agonistic monoclonal antibody targeting the costimulatory receptor OX40 (CD134). Intravenous ivuxolimab was administered to patients every 2 weeks at six dose levels: 0.01, 0.1, 0.3, 1.5, 3 and 10 mg/kg. Of the approximately 53 patients in dose escalation, some 19 had hepatocellular carcinoma, roughly 15 had melanoma, 9 had renal cell carcinoma and 9 had head and neck cancer. In the dose-escalation cohort, approximately 82% of patients were male, and the mean age was about 55 years, with a range of roughly 20 to 79. Patients were allowed to have had prior anti-PD-1, anti-PD-L1 or anti-CTLA-4 therapy, and around two fifths of the dose-escalation patients had been treated with checkpoint inhibitors. Three dose-escalation patients achieved partial responses, one with hepatocellular carcinoma and two with cutaneous melanoma. The purpose of peripheral TCRbeta sequencing was to test whether ivuxolimab changed TCR sequence diversity and led to clonal T-cell expansion. The monotherapy dose-escalation portion (N = 52 patients) of the phase I ivuxolimab trial is reported in the paper. Study-wide conclusions, independent of this receptor: After ivuxolimab, more expanded clones were found on average in CD8+ T cells than in CD4+ T cells. At doses from 0.1 to 3.0 mg/kg, clonal expansion was seen in both CD4+ and CD8+ blood T cells between baseline and week 6. Antigen specificity was not determined for the clonally expanded peripheral T cells. Partial responders in the 0.1-3.0 mg/kg groups had among the lowest normalized peripheral clonal expansion, especially among CD8+ T cells. Low levels of normalized T-cell clonal expansion were also seen in some patients who did not respond.

The trial excluded patients who had a history of autoimmune disease or were on systemic immunosuppression. In every dose cohort, peripheral blood was drawn for TCR sequencing at baseline, cycle 4 day 1, and cycle 7 day 1. The samples were taken from a phase I, first-in-human, multicenter, open-label dose-escalation trial of ivuxolimab. Adults with locally advanced or metastatic head and neck squamous cell, hepatocellular, melanoma or renal cell carcinoma were enrolled in the trial. Before TCR sequencing, CD4+ T cells and CD8+ T cells were sorted from peripheral blood as separate populations. Genomic DNA was extracted from sorted cells for sequencing of the TCRbeta CDR3 region. The immunoSEQ Assay was used to sequence the TCRbeta CDR3 regions. Not all clones reach the TCRdb copy of this immuneACCESS table, which keeps in-frame sequences only. Checked studies attribute under half of the gap to unresolved V genes and leave the rest unexplained. The table for this sample lists tens of thousands of clones; 86% of them were counted only once. Roughly 15% of the sample lies in the top ten.

This clone was recorded a few times. What this receptor recognizes is not known. Base qualities are not provided; no much larger clone lies one nucleotide away. Sequencing used CD4+ or CD8+ T cells sorted from blood, obtained in a trial of the OX40 agonist ivuxolimab. This TCR came from an adult with an advanced solid tumor such as melanoma, head and neck, liver or kidney cancer.

The sequenced DNA is TGTGCCTGGAGTAGTGGGAGGAATCAGCCCCAGCATTTT. It translates to CAWSSGRNQPQHF. The rearrangement combines TRBV30 with TRBJ1-5; no D gene is confidently identified. V is cut by 2 bases and J by 4 bases, and the space between the germline ends is 9 bases. The CDR3 numbers 13 residues from cysteine through phenylalanine. The CDR3 DNA has 39 bases and is translated from base 1. In the germline V gene (reference sequence), CDR1 corresponds to GTSNPN and CDR2 to SVGIG.